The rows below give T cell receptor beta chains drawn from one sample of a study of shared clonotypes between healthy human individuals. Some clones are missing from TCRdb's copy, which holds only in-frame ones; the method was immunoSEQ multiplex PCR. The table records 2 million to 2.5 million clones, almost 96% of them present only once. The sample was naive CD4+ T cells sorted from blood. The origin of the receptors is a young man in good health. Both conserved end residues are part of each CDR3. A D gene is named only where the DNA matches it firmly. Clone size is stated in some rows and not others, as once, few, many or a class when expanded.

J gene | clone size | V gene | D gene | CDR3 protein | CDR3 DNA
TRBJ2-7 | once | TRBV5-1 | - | CASSLAGDFSYEQYF | TGCGCCAGCAGCTTGGCCGGGGACTTCTCCTACGAGCAGTACTTC
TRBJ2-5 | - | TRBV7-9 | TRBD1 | CASSWPGQGQETQYF | TGTGCCAGCAGCTGGCCGGGACAGGGACAAGAGACCCAGTACTTC
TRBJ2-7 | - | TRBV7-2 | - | CASSFQGSDEQYF | TGTGCCAGCAGCTTTCAAGGGTCCGACGAGCAGTACTTC
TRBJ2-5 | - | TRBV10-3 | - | CAISWSIAETQYF | TGTGCCATCAGTTGGAGTATCGCAGAGACCCAGTACTTC
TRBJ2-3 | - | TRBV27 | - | CASSLNYGTQYF | TGTGCCAGCAGTTTAAATTACGGTACGCAGTATTTT
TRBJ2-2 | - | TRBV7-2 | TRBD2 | CASSQIAGGPTGELFF | TGTGCCAGCAGTCAAATAGCGGGGGGACCCACCGGGGAGCTGTTTTTT
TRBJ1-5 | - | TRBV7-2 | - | CASSFGQGSNQPQHF | TGTGCCAGCAGCTTTGGGCAGGGTAGTAATCAGCCCCAGCATTTT
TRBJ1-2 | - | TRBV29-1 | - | CSVVGQSTFYGYTF | TGCAGCGTGGTAGGACAGTCAACCTTCTATGGCTACACCTTC
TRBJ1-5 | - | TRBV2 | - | CASSDTQGHQPQHF | TGTGCCAGCAGTGATACACAGGGCCATCAGCCCCAGCATTTT
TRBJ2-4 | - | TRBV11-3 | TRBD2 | CASSLLAGELAKNIQYF | TGTGCCAGCAGCTTACTCGCGGGGGAGCTAGCCAAAAACATTCAGTACTTC
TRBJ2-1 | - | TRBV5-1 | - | CASSLAASYNEQFF | TGCGCCAGCAGCTTGGCCGCGAGCTACAATGAGCAGTTCTTC
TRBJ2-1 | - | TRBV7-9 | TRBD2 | CASSSYGLAGDVEQFF | TGTGCCAGCAGCTCTTATGGACTAGCGGGAGACGTTGAGCAGTTCTTC
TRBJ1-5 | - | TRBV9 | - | CASSVGQDNQPQHF | TGTGCCAGCAGCGTAGGACAGGATAATCAGCCCCAGCATTTT